The clone carrying this T cell receptor (beta chain) has more than one count but fewer than ten. This entry is derived from a study of response to subunit inactivated influenza vaccine. TCRdb processed the RT-PCR reads anew with MiXCR; each CDR3 protein has one entry. The repertoire includes hundreds of thousands of distinct CDR3 sequences, about 7.6% of them detected once, and 10% to 15% sits in the top ten. The V gene's germline CDR1 is SGDLS and CDR2 YYNGEE. The CDR3 is 15 amino acids. Trimming removed 3 bases from V and 4 bases from J; junction bases left unmatched: 1. This chain connects TRBV9 to TRBJ2-3; TRBD2 matches 14 bases. The receptor was derived from a man between 50 and 70 years old who received an inactivated influenza vaccine. Here the sequenced sample was PBMCs from blood, taken around 25 months after vaccination. CDR3 DNA: TGTGCCAGCAGCGGGACTAGCGGGGGGCCAGATACGCAGTATTTT. It is translated as CASSGTSGGPDTQYF.